This T cell receptor (beta chain) was identified during a study of PD-1 blockade in classical Hodgkin lymphoma. About the study: The nivolumab dose that patients received was 3 mg/kg, given intravenously every 2 weeks. Points from the study as a whole: Repertoires differed for reasons still undefined, possibly disease activity or prior therapy.

Regarding time point: cycle 4 day 1 (C4D1), after 5 to 7 weeks of nivolumab. After autologous stem cell transplantation all patients relapsed, and prior brentuximab vedotin exposure differed between cohorts. Out of thawed PBMCs, magnetic negative selection purified CD4+ T cells. The V gene lost 4 bases and the J gene lost 2 bases, with 6 bases spanning the gap. This CDR3 is 13 amino acids long. Germline lookup yields CDR1 ENHRY and CDR2 SYGVKD. Method: immunoSEQ multiplex PCR; TCRdb's copy keeps in-frame clones and lacks some. This table has about 30,000 clones, about 86% appearing once. Concerning this clone itself: The antigen remains unidentified.

The sample in question was CD4+ T cells from blood, obtained before the fourth cycle of nivolumab. V is TRBV10-3 and J is TRBJ2-1; D not resolved. The sequence was obtained from a human donor with classical Hodgkin lymphoma. Here the CDR3 reads CAISVNTYNEQFF. The DNA for the CDR3 is TGTGCCATCAGTGTAAATACCTACAATGAGCAGTTCTTC.